Below are 20 T cell receptor beta chains sequenced from a single sample in a study of blood T cell repertoires in COVID-19. Sequencing used immunoSEQ multiplex PCR; TCRdb keeps in-frame clones, though not all of them. In the table there are 30,000 to 40,000 clones, around 77% of which are singletons. Sequences were obtained from peripheral blood. These receptors were taken from a man older than 75 with active or convalescent COVID-19.

The chain recombines TRBV18 with TRBJ1-2; 7 bases are a match to TRBD1. CDR3 length: 15 residues. CDR1 is KGHSH and CDR2 is LQKENI in the germline V gene. With 2 bases clipped from V and 1 base from J, the junction kept 4 bases outside the gene matches. In DNA form, the CDR3 reads TGTGCCAGCTCACCAGACAGGGCGATTAACTATGGCTACACCTTC. It is translated as CASSPDRAINYGYTF.

V usage is TRBV2 and J usage is TRBJ2-5; 7 bases are shared with TRBD2. Germline lookup yields CDR1 SNHLY and CDR2 FYNNEI. CDR3 length equals 17 residues. Trimming removed 4 bases from V and 2 bases from J; junction bases left unmatched: 13. CDR3 region: CASSVGRGLAAQETQYF. The CDR3 DNA reads as TGTGCCAGCAGTGTAGGGCGGGGTCTAGCGGCACAAGAGACCCAGTACTTC.

The chain joins TRBV7-9 to TRBJ2-1; weak D call: TRBD2 (5 bases). Germline V gene data show CDR1 as SEHNR and CDR2 as FQNEAQ (reference sequence). The CDR3 spans 17 residues. The V and J ends lost 5 bases and 0 bases respectively, with 17 bases between them. CDR3 sequence reads: CASSPVGRRSSYNEQFF. In DNA form, the CDR3 reads TGTGCCAGCAGCCCCGTGGGTCGGAGGAGCTCCTACAATGAGCAGTTCTTC.

This clone has just a few counts. V usage is TRBV3-1 (or the pseudogene TRBV3-2) and J usage is TRBJ1-2, with 9 bases that match TRBD1. V lost 3 bases to trimming and J lost 8 bases; unmatched junction nucleotides: 1. The germline CDR1 and CDR2 sequences are LGHDT and YNNKEL (reference sequence). The length of the CDR3 is 12 residues. DNA of the CDR3: TGTGCCAGCAGCCAGGACAGGGGCGGCTACACCTTC. It encodes CASSQDRGGYTF.

The CDR3 sequence: CASSGADRGYRADTQYF. DNA for the CDR3: TGTGCCAGCAGCGGCGCCGACAGGGGATATAGGGCAGATACGCAGTATTTT. The chain couples TRBV5-5 to TRBJ2-3; 8 bases are shared with TRBD1. The CDR3 spans 17 residues. J gave up 4 bases and V 4 bases, and 14 bases lay outside the gene matches. The germline CDR1 and CDR2 sequences are SGHKS and YYEKEE (reference sequence).

The rearrangement joins TRBV9 to TRBJ1-6; a weak D match, TRBD1 (6 bases). V lost 0 bases, J lost 7 bases, and 17 bases lay in between. The CDR3 has 17 residues. The germline V gene encodes CDR1 SGDLS and CDR2 YYNGEE. CDR3 loop: CASSVEVWAGENSPLHF. The DNA of the CDR3 is TGTGCCAGCAGCGTAGAAGTTTGGGCAGGGGAAAATTCACCCCTCCACTTT.

J is TRBJ2-5 and V is TRBV10-3; 7 positions match TRBD1. V lost 7 bases and J lost 2; bases outside the gene matches: 7. Germline loops: CDR1 ENHRY, CDR2 SYGVKD. This CDR3 comprises 14 residues. DNA for the CDR3: TGTGCCATCAAAAAGACAGGGCCGCAAGAGACCCAGTACTTC. It yields the protein CAIKKTGPQETQYF.

Only a few counts were recorded for this clone. The gene calls are TRBV11-2 and TRBJ2-2; D perhaps matches TRBD2 (6 bases). The CDR3 is 16 residues long. The V end lost 1 base, the J end lost 4 bases, and 13 bases lay between the germline ends. Germline V lookup: CDR1 SGHAT, CDR2 FQNNGV. The CDR3 spells CASSLVRGDRTGELFF. In nucleotides, the CDR3 is TGTGCCAGCAGCTTAGTGCGGGGAGATCGCACCGGGGAGCTGTTTTTT.

The gene calls are TRBV9 and TRBJ1-6; possible D gene TRBD1, 6 bases. V dropped 3 bases and J dropped 8 bases, with 15 bases sitting between them. In germline, CDR1 is SGDLS, CDR2 YYNGEE. The CDR3 is made up of 15 amino acids. The CDR3 sequence: CASSAGGGADSPLHF. Here the CDR3 DNA reads TGTGCCAGCAGCGCCGGCGGGGGGGCAGATTCACCCCTCCACTTT. The variable domain in full, with the rest retrieved from reference TRBV9 and TRBJ1-6, is DSGVTQTPKHLITATGQRVTLRCSPRSGDLSVYWYQQSLDQGLQFLIQYYNGEERAKGNILERFSAQQFPDLHSELNLSSLELGDSALYFCASSAGGGADSPLHFGNGTRLTVT.

The CDR3 nucleotides are TGTGCCAGCAGTGGACAGATCTCCGAGCAGTACTTC. It specifies CASSGQISEQYF. V usage is TRBV2 and J usage is TRBJ2-7; maybe TRBD1 (5 bases). Germline V CDR1 and CDR2: SNHLY, FYNNEI. V was pared by 4 bases and J by 6 bases, with 10 bases between. CDR3 length: 12 residues.

The rearrangement joins TRBV5-4 to TRBJ1-2, with a weak D call TRBD1 (5 bases). Trimming removed 1 base from V and 10 bases from J, with 14 bases in between. This CDR3 comprises 13 residues. Germline CDR1 reads SGHNT; CDR2 reads YYREEE (reference sequence). The chain's CDR3 is CASSLIGGVAYTF. The CDR3 nucleotides are TGTGCCAGCAGCTTGATCGGGGGGGTTGCCTACACCTTC. Combining the CDR3 with reference TRBV5-4 and TRBJ1-2 gives the whole variable domain ETGVTQSPTHLIKTRGQQVTLRCSSQSGHNTVSWYQQALGQGPQFIFQYYREEENGRGNFPPRFSGLQFPNYSSELNVNALELDDSALYLCASSLIGGVAYTFGSGTRLTVV.

The chain employs TRBV15 and TRBJ1-5; 7 nucleotides align to TRBD1. This CDR3 is built from 16 residues. Germline lookup yields CDR1 LNHNV and CDR2 YYDKDF (reference sequence). The V gene end was trimmed by 0 bases and the J gene end by 4 bases; junction bases not matched to a gene: 6. CDR3 amino acids: CATSRDQGERNQPQHF. DNA of the CDR3: TGTGCCACCAGCAGAGATCAGGGGGAGCGGAATCAGCCCCAGCATTTT.

This clone has just one count. The rearrangement joins TRBV6-5 to TRBJ2-2; 10 nucleotides align to TRBD1. The V segment lost 6 bases and the J segment 4 bases; nucleotides outside the gene matches: 5. Germline V CDR1 and CDR2: MNHEY, SVGAGI. The CDR3 length is 15 residues. The CDR3 region is CASSPGTGVTGELFF. CDR3 DNA: TGTGCCAGCAGCCCCGGGACAGGGGTCACCGGGGAGCTGTTTTTT.

This clone was counted between two and nine times. The CDR3, as DNA: TGTGCCAGCAGTGACGTTGGGACAGGGGTGGATGAGCAGTTCTTC. This sequence encodes CASSDVGTGVDEQFF. J is TRBJ2-1 and V is TRBV6-4; 10 bases fit TRBD1. The CDR3 is made up of 15 amino acids. Trimming at V came to 2 bases and at J to 8 bases, leaving 6 bases not matched to a gene. The germline gives CDR1 MRHNA, CDR2 SNTAGT.

A single count supports this clone. The V and J genes are TRBV5-1 and TRBJ2-7; D not resolved. V lost 2 bases to trimming and J lost 0 bases, with 3 bases between them. The germline V gene has CDR1 SGHRS and CDR2 YFSETQ. This CDR3 is 12 amino acids long. The CDR3 DNA sequence: TGCGCCAGCAGCTTCAACTCCTACGAGCAGTACTTC. It encodes CASSFNSYEQYF.

The rearrangement uses TRBV5-1 and TRBJ1-1; D gene unclear. The CDR3 covers 16 residues. Trimming shortened V by 0 bases and J by 0 bases, and 12 bases separated the two germline ends. Germline V gene lookup returns CDR1 SGHRS and CDR2 YFSETQ. CDR3 loop: CASSLEGGIMNTEAFF. The CDR3 DNA follows: TGCGCCAGCAGCTTGGAGGGAGGTATCATGAACACTGAAGCTTTCTTT.

V gene TRBV7-2 combines with J gene TRBJ2-7; TRBD1 might be the D (5 bases). Germline assignment: CDR1 SGHTA and CDR2 FQGNSA. V lost 0 bases and J 4 bases, leaving 13 bases between the germline ends. This CDR3 region has 15 residues. CDR3 coding DNA: TGTGCCAGCAGCTTAGCCGTAGGGGCTGGGTACGAGCAGTACTTC. Translated, it gives CASSLAVGAGYEQYF.

This clone was found a few times. The chain links TRBV28 to TRBJ1-2, with D perhaps matching TRBD1 (6 bases). V dropped 7 bases and J dropped 3 bases, with 15 bases sitting between them. The length of the CDR3 is 14 residues. The germline V gene has CDR1 MDHEN and CDR2 SYDVKM. This chain's CDR3 is CASTPADSYYGYTF. The CDR3 nucleotides read TGTGCCAGCACCCCCGCGGACAGTTACTATGGCTACACCTTC.

V gene TRBV7-9 combines with J gene TRBJ1-2; perhaps TRBD1 as D (5 bases). V lost 0 bases, J lost 8 bases, and 19 bases lay in between. Germline assignment: CDR1 SEHNR and CDR2 FQNEAQ (reference sequence). The CDR3 loop spans 16 amino acids. CDR3: CASSLASQDHARGYTF. The CDR3 nucleotides read TGTGCCAGCAGCTTAGCCTCACAGGATCACGCCCGGGGCTACACCTTC.

V is TRBV5-6 and J is TRBJ2-6; a weak D match, TRBD1 (5 bases). V shed 4 bases and J shed 0 bases, with 17 bases lying between them. CDR3 length: 18 amino acids. Germline-derived CDR1 and CDR2 are SGHDT and YYEEEE. The CDR3 reads CASSIFGAYPSGANVLTF. Here the CDR3 DNA reads TGTGCCAGCAGCATCTTTGGGGCTTACCCCTCTGGGGCCAACGTCCTGACTTTC.